Given below is one TCR beta chain in context. Its antigen is currently unknown. This entry is derived from a study of beta chain features in type 1 diabetes. Study findings and constraints: Insertions at VDJ junctions were less frequent in type 1 diabetes patients. These patients also deleted more nucleotides at the same junctions. Researchers report that Type 1 diabetes patients had moderately but significantly shorter TCRB CDR3s across all four CD4+ subsets.

The authors took one heparinised blood draw, averaging about 116 mL, from each donor. Naive, central memory, regulatory and stem cell-like memory cells within the CD4+ compartment were sorted using CD45RO/CCR7/CD25/CD127/CD95/CD27. Sequencing targeted expressed TCRB transcripts, as all isolated RNA had been reverse transcribed. Using immunoSEQ multiplex PCR, the repertoire was profiled, and TCRdb retains in-frame clones only, with some absent. The repertoire consists of over 150,000 clones, with around 8% occurring once and the leading ten covering under 0.65%. Input material: central memory CD4+ T cells from blood. This clonotype was sampled from a woman aged 18-29 years with type 1 diabetes.

This chain's CDR3 is CAAEEPLSYNEQFF. CDR3 sequence (DNA): TGTGCCGCGGAGGAGCCCCTCTCCTACAATGAGCAGTTCTTC. V usage is TRBV9 and J usage is TRBJ2-1; the D gene is possibly TRBD2 (5 bases). V was trimmed by 10 bases and J by 0 bases, leaving 14 bases between them. The CDR3 spans 14 residues. The germline V gene encodes CDR1 SGDLS and CDR2 YYNGEE.